This T cell receptor (beta chain) was captured in a study of Graves' ophthalmopathy and Graves' hyperthyroidism. TCR beta CDR3 regions were amplified from RNA transcripts. Second-round multiplex PCR came after first-round RT-PCR with HTBI primers. Each CDR3 protein is one row after TCRdb ran MiXCR on the multiplex PCR reads. The table records hundreds of thousands of distinct CDR3 sequences, approximately 40% of them present only once. The sample taken for sequencing was peripheral blood. The receptor comes from an adult man with Graves' ophthalmopathy.

Here the CDR3 reads CASSLTETRETQYF. Here the CDR3 DNA reads TGTGCCAGCAGCCTGACAGAGACACGGGAGACCCAGTACTTC. The gene calls are TRBV7-2 and TRBJ2-5; D may be TRBD1 (5 bases). V was cut by 5 bases and J by 5 bases, with 15 bases left in between. Looked up from germline, CDR1 is SGHTA and CDR2 is FQGNSA. CDR3 length: 14 amino acids.